The T cell receptor beta chain under discussion was sequenced for a study of blood T cells in healthy people across ages. On the study more broadly: Template switching recovered approximately one barcoded beta molecule for every two T cells.

Together with a sample-barcoded 5' primer, a J-beta primer mix was included in a second PCR lasting roughly 6 to 12 cycles. MiXCR, run by TCRdb on the 5' RACE reads, gives a single entry per CDR3 protein. This table holds some 1.4 million distinct CDR3 sequences, approximately 42% found once. V shed 1 base, J shed 7 bases, and the junction held 13 bases outside the gene matches. Germline V lookup: CDR1 SGHTA, CDR2 FQGNSA. The CDR3 is 17 amino acids. Healthy Caucasian individuals from Russia aged about 6 to 90 were enrolled as donors. Approximately 9.4 milliliters was the volume of peripheral blood drawn from each donor.

Sequenced sample: blood. The clonotype was recovered from a woman under 30 in good health. The chain joins TRBV7-2 to TRBJ2-3; 8 bases align to TRBD2. CDR3 sequence: CASSLVGGGLSLNTQYF. In nucleotides, the CDR3 is TGTGCCAGCAGCTTAGTTGGCGGGGGGCTGTCCCTGAATACGCAGTATTTT.